The 27 T cell receptor beta chains below all came from one sample that was sequenced in a study of blood T cells in healthy people across ages. A sample-barcoded 5' primer and a J-beta primer mix were used in a second PCR of about 7 to 12 cycles. MiXCR, run by TCRdb on the 5' RACE reads, gives a single entry per CDR3 protein. This sample has about a million distinct CDR3 sequences; roughly 52% occur once, and the top ten carry roughly 13%. The sequencing input was blood. The source is a man aged 25-40 years in good health.

Of note for this clonotype: An end of the junction differs from the germline gene, which may be a read error. The chain employs TRBV2 and TRBJ2-1; unclear D gene. This CDR3 has 15 amino acids. Germline CDR1 SNHLY, CDR2 FYNNEI. The CDR3 is CACSQRTSSYNEQFF. DNA of the CDR3: TGTGCCTGCAGTCAAAGAACAAGCTCCTACAATGAGCAGTTCTTC.

J is TRBJ2-1 and V is TRBV7-2; 8 bases are shared with TRBD2. Trimming at V came to 8 bases and at J to 4 bases, leaving 7 bases not matched to a gene. The CDR3 spans 14 residues. Germline V gives CDR1 SGHTA, CDR2 FQGNSA. CDR3 residues: CASVLAGLYNEQFF. The CDR3 DNA follows: TGTGCCAGCGTCCTAGCGGGTTTGTACAATGAGCAGTTCTTC. The full variable domain, completed using reference TRBV7-2 and TRBJ2-1, is GAGVSQSPSNKVTEKGKDVELRCDPISGHTALYWYRQSLGQGLEFLIYFQGNSAPDKSGLPSDRFSAERTGGSVSTLTIQRTQQEDSAVYLCASVLAGLYNEQFFGPGTRLTVL.

J is TRBJ2-7 and V is TRBV6-6; D is unresolved. This CDR3 region has 13 residues. CDR1 and CDR2 (germline): MNHNY, SVGAGI (reference sequence). Trimming took 0 bases from V and 5 from J, leaving 8 bases between them. CDR3 DNA sequence: TGTGCCAGCAGTTACTCGCTCTGGAACGAGCAGTACTTC. Amino acids: CASSYSLWNEQYF.

There are many counts of this clonotype. The V and J genes are TRBV20-1 and TRBJ1-5; D call uncertain. Germline CDR1 reads DFQATT; CDR2 reads SNEGSKA (reference sequence). V was trimmed by 2 bases and J by 3 bases, leaving 11 bases between them. The length of the CDR3 is 14 residues. The CDR3 loop is CSARKAAYNQPQHF. The CDR3 region has the DNA TGCAGTGCTAGAAAGGCTGCATACAATCAGCCCCAGCATTTT.

The genes are TRBV3-1 and TRBJ2-5, with D perhaps TRBD1 or TRBD2 (5 bases each). Trimming took 1 base from V and 5 from J, leaving 11 bases between them. Germline V gene data show CDR1 as LGHDT and CDR2 as YNNKEL (reference sequence). The CDR3 is 14 amino acids. CDR3: CASSQARGTETQYF. As DNA, the CDR3 is TGTGCCAGCAGCCAAGCCAGAGGGACGGAGACCCAGTACTTC.

This clonotype was seen a handful of times. The chain is built from TRBV29-1 and TRBJ2-5; 7 positions match TRBD1. TRBJ2-7 matches the DNA end more closely, so the J call is doubtful. From germline, CDR1 is SQVTM and CDR2 ANQGSEA. The CDR3 extends over 14 amino acids. CDR3 in DNA: TGCAGCGTGCGAATCCCGGGACAGTACTACGAGCAGTACTTC. This encodes CSVRIPGQYYEQYF.

This clonotype was seen only a few times. The chain combines TRBV20-1 with TRBJ2-7, with 11 bases lining up with TRBD2. CDR3 length: 16 residues. Germline lookup yields CDR1 DFQATT and CDR2 SNEGSKA (reference sequence). V dropped 2 bases and J dropped 7; count of bases not matched to a gene: 13. CDR3 region: CSARPNSGGDYNEQYF. CDR3 sequence (DNA): TGCAGTGCTAGACCTAATAGCGGGGGGGACTACAATGAGCAGTACTTC.

The V call is TRBV6-1, the J call TRBJ2-1; D remains unclear. The CDR3 totals 12 residues. CDR1 and CDR2 (germline): MNHNS, SASEGT. Trimming stripped 3 bases from V and 9 bases from J, with 9 bases between. CDR3 bases: TGTGCCAGCAGTGAGGGGTTTACTGAGCAGTTCTTC. As protein: CASSEGFTEQFF.

The chain has TRBV5-6 and TRBJ1-2; TRBD1 aligns across 9 bases. CDR1 and CDR2 from the germline V gene are SGHDT and YYEEEE. CDR3 length: 14 amino acids. The trim removed 4 bases at V and 2 bases at J, leaving 3 bases unmatched. CDR3 in DNA: TGTGCCAGCAGCGCCGGGACAGGGAACTATGGCTACACCTTC. Protein product: CASSAGTGNYGYTF.

This clonotype was observed once. V gene TRBV20-1 combines with J gene TRBJ1-2; unclear D gene. The V and J ends lost 0 bases and 3 bases respectively, with 17 bases between them. CDR3 size: 16 residues. Germline CDR1 reads DFQATT; CDR2 reads SNEGSKA (reference sequence). The CDR3 nucleotides read TGCAGTGCTAGAGATCTGGGGAACGGCGTCGACTATGGCTACACCTTC. It specifies CSARDLGNGVDYGYTF.

This clonotype was found a few times. The V and J genes are TRBV29-1 and TRBJ2-5; TRBD1 matches at 9 bases. Trimming removed 7 bases from V and 5 bases from J; junction bases left unmatched: 5. CDR1 SQVTM and CDR2 ANQGSEA come from the germline V gene. This CDR3 is built from 12 residues. The CDR3 is CSAGTGRETQYF. The CDR3, as DNA: TGCAGCGCCGGGACAGGGAGGGAGACCCAGTACTTC.

V and J are TRBV7-6 and TRBJ2-1, with 8 bases matching TRBD1. Germline CDR1 SGHVS, CDR2 FNYEAQ. The length of the CDR3 is 14 residues. Losses at the gene ends were 1 base for V and 11 bases for J; bases not matched to a gene: 7. CDR3 DNA sequence: TGTGCCAGCAGCTTAGAACAGGGGGTTCCCCAGCAGTTCTTC. Translation gives CASSLEQGVPQQFF.

The V gene is TRBV3-1, the J gene TRBJ1-2; D may be TRBD1 (6 bases). The V gene's germline CDR1 is LGHDT and CDR2 YNNKEL (reference sequence). V was cut by 0 bases and J by 3 bases, with 11 bases left in between. CDR3 length: 15 residues. CDR3 DNA: TGTGCCAGCAGCCAAGACGCACAGGGCTACTATGGCTACACCTTC. This sequence encodes CASSQDAQGYYGYTF.

There are a few counts of this clonotype. The V and J genes are TRBV3-1 and TRBJ1-5; D might be TRBD1 (5 bases). Germline CDR1 and CDR2: LGHDT and YNNKEL (reference sequence). CDR3 size: 15 residues. Trimming pared 3 bases from V and 3 bases from J, leaving 12 bases between. The chain's CDR3 is CASSQQTGANQPQHF. The CDR3 DNA sequence: TGTGCCAGCAGCCAGCAAACAGGCGCCAATCAGCCCCAGCATTTT.

This clonotype was counted only a few times. The chain has TRBV9 and TRBJ2-3; unclear D gene. Between the trimmed V and J ends, which lost 8 bases and 9 bases, there was a span of 19 bases. Germline assignment: CDR1 SGDLS and CDR2 YYNGEE. The CDR3 length is 13 residues. This CDR3 reads CASGRLLGYTQYF. Here the CDR3 DNA reads TGTGCCAGTGGACGGCTATTAGGTTACACGCAGTATTTT. The variable domain in full, completed from reference TRBV9 and TRBJ2-3, reads DSGVTQTPKHLITATGQRVTLRCSPRSGDLSVYWYQQSLDQGLQFLIQYYNGEERAKGNILERFSAQQFPDLHSELNLSSLELGDSALYFCASGRLLGYTQYFGPGTRLTVL.

The rearrangement uses TRBV5-6 and TRBJ2-3; 8 bases map to TRBD1. J gave up 0 bases and V 4 bases, and 4 bases lay outside the gene matches. This CDR3 region has 15 residues. Germline-derived CDR1 and CDR2 are SGHDT and YYEEEE. CDR3 DNA: TGTGCCAGCAGCACGACAGGGGCCAGCACAGATACGCAGTATTTT. Amino acid sequence: CASSTTGASTDTQYF.

The chain is built from TRBV20-1 and TRBJ1-1; D unclear. This CDR3 has 14 amino acids. The germline CDR1 and CDR2 sequences are DFQATT and SNEGSKA (reference sequence). V lost 6 bases and J lost 6, with 20 bases in between. The CDR3 region has the DNA TGCAGTGCGGACGGAGGTTCGCCTCGAGCTGAAGCTTTCTTT. Translation gives CSADGGSPRAEAFF.

This clonotype was recorded a few times. This rearrangement joins TRBV7-9 to TRBJ2-3, with 11 bases matching TRBD2. CDR3 size: 16 residues. Germline loops: CDR1 SEHNR, CDR2 FQNEAQ (reference sequence). The V gene end was trimmed by 5 bases and the J gene end by 4 bases; junction bases not matched to a gene: 8. As DNA, the CDR3 is TGTGCCAGCAGCCTTATAGCGGGGGGGCCATCAGATACGCAGTATTTT. It yields the protein CASSLIAGGPSDTQYF.

This rearrangement joins TRBV12-3 or TRBV12-4 to TRBJ1-1; perhaps TRBD1 as D (5 bases). V lost 0 bases, J lost 3 bases, and 8 bases lay in between. This CDR3 is built from 14 residues. In nucleotides, the CDR3 is TGTGCCAGCAGTTTAGCTCCGGGGCACACTGAAGCTTTCTTT. The encoded protein is CASSLAPGHTEAFF.

This chain connects TRBV18 to TRBJ1-3, with D uncertain. V lost 1 base to trimming and J lost 8 bases, with 12 bases between them. CDR1 is KGHSH, CDR2 LQKENI, per germline. The CDR3 is 14 amino acids. The CDR3, as DNA: TGTGCCAGCTCACCACAGGGAGGCCGAGACACCATATATTTT. Translation: CASSPQGGRDTIYF.

The V and J genes are TRBV20-1 and TRBJ1-2; no definite D call. The germline CDR1 and CDR2 sequences are DFQATT and SNEGSKA (reference sequence). V was trimmed by 6 bases and J by 8 bases, leaving 13 bases between them. The CDR3 runs to 11 residues. Here the CDR3 reads CSASPGGGYTF. CDR3 DNA: TGCAGTGCAAGCCCCGGTGGCGGCTACACCTTC.

This clonotype was found once. J is TRBJ1-2 and V is TRBV4-2; TRBD1 agrees at 8 bases. Germline V gene data show CDR1 as LGHNA and CDR2 as YNFKEQ. V was clipped by 2 bases and J by 6 bases; unmatched bases: 5. The length of the CDR3 is 14 residues. CDR3 sequence reads: CASSQQKQGDGYTF. The CDR3 nucleotides read TGTGCCAGCAGCCAACAAAAACAGGGGGATGGCTACACCTTC.

This chain uses TRBV29-1 with TRBJ2-7; TRBD1 is a possible D gene (5 bases). V lost 4 bases and J 7 bases, leaving 20 bases between the germline ends. CDR3 length equals 14 residues. From germline, CDR1 is SQVTM and CDR2 ANQGSEA. This CDR3 is CSVVGQGESWEQYF. The CDR3 region has the DNA TGCAGCGTTGTAGGGCAGGGCGAATCGTGGGAGCAGTACTTC.

The chain links TRBV11-3 to TRBJ2-7; 8 bases line up with TRBD1. This CDR3 is 15 amino acids long. V lost 4 bases and J lost 1; bases outside the gene matches: 6. Germline CDR1 reads SGHNT; CDR2 reads YENEEA. This CDR3 reads CASSSRQGRSYEQYF. The CDR3 DNA reads as TGTGCCAGCAGCTCGAGACAGGGGCGGTCCTACGAGCAGTACTTC.

As for this clonotype: The germline gene is not matched at one end of the junction; a read error may be the cause. V is TRBV7-2 and J is TRBJ2-1; D ambiguous. Germline CDR1 reads SGHTA; CDR2 reads FQGNSA. This CDR3 spans 17 amino acids. CDR3 in amino acids: CASSLTRLFLAYNEQFF. CDR3 in DNA: TGTGCCAGCAGCTTAACTCGGCTCTTCCTGGCCTACAATGAGCAGTTCTTT.

The V gene is TRBV19, the J gene TRBJ2-7; either TRBD1 or TRBD2 may fit D (5 bases each). The V and J ends lost 5 bases and 5 bases respectively, with 13 bases between them. From germline, CDR1 is LNHDA and CDR2 SQIVND (reference sequence). The CDR3 contains 13 residues. This CDR3 is CASSHGAADEQYF. The CDR3, as DNA: TGTGCCAGTAGTCACGGGGCTGCCGACGAGCAGTACTTC.

The J gene is TRBJ2-1, the V gene TRBV3-1; D gene unclear. The germline CDR1 and CDR2 sequences are LGHDT and YNNKEL (reference sequence). This CDR3 spans 17 amino acids. V gave up 1 base and J gave up 2 bases, with 15 bases separating them. CDR3: CASSQVPGSAPYNEQFF. The CDR3 nucleotides read TGTGCCAGCAGCCAAGTCCCCGGGTCAGCCCCCTACAATGAGCAGTTCTTC.